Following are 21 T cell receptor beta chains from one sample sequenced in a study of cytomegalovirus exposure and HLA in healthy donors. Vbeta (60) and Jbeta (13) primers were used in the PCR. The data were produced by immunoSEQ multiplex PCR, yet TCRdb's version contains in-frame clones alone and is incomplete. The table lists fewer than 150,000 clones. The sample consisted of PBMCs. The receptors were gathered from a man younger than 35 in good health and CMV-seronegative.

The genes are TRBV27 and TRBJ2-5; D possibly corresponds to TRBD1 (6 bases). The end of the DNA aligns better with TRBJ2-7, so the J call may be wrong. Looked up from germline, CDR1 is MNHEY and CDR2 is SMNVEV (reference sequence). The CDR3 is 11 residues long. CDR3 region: CASNQGSEQYF. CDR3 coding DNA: TGTGCCAGCAACCAGGGGTCCGAGCAGTACTTC.

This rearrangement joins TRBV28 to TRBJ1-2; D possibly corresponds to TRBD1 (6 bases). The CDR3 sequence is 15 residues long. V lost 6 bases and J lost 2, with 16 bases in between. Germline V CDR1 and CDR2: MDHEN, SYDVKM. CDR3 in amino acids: CASSPTGQLNYGYTF. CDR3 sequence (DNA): TGTGCCAGCAGCCCCACAGGGCAGTTAAACTATGGCTACACCTTC.

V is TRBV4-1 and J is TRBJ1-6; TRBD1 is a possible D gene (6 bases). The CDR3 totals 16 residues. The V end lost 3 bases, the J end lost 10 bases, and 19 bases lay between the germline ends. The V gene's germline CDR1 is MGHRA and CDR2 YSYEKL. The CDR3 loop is CASSHDQGNRGSPLHF. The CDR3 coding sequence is TGCGCCAGCAGCCATGATCAGGGGAACCGAGGCTCACCCCTCCACTTT.

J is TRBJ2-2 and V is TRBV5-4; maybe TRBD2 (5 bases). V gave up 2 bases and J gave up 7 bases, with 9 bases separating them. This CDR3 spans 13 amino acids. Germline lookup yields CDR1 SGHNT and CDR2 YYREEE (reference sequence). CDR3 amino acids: CASSFGSGGELFF. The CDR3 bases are TGTGCCAGCAGCTTTGGCAGCGGCGGGGAGCTGTTTTTT.

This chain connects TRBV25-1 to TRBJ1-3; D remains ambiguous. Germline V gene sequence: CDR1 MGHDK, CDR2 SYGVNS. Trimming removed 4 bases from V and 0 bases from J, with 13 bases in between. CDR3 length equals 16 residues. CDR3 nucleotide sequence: TGTGCCAGCAGTGCCTCCGCGCGGGCCTCTGGAAACACCATATATTTT. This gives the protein CASSASARASGNTIYF.

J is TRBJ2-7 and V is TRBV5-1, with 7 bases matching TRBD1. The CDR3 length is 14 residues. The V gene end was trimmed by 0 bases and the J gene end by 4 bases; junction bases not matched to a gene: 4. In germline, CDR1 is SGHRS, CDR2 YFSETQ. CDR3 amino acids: CASSLGQGFYEQYF. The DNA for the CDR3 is TGCGCCAGCAGCTTGGGACAGGGATTTTACGAGCAGTACTTC.

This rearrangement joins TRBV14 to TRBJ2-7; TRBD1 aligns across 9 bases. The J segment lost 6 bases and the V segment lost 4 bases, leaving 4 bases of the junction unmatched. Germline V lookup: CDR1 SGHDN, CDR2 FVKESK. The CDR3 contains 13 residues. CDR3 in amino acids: CASSLQGAGEQYF. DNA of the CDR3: TGTGCCAGCAGCCTACAGGGGGCGGGCGAGCAGTACTTC. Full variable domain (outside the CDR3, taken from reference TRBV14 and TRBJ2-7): EAGVTQFPSHSVIEKGQTVTLRCDPISGHDNLYWYRRVMGKEIKFLLHFVKESKQDESGMPNNRFLAERTGGTYSTLKVQPAELEDSGVYFCASSLQGAGEQYFGPGTRLTVT.

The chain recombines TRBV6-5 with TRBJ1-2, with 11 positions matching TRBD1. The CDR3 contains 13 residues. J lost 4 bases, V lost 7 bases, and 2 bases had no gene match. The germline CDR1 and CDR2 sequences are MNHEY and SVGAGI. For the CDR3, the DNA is TGTGCCAGCACGGACAGGGGGCCCTATGGCTACACCTTC. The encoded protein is CASTDRGPYGYTF.

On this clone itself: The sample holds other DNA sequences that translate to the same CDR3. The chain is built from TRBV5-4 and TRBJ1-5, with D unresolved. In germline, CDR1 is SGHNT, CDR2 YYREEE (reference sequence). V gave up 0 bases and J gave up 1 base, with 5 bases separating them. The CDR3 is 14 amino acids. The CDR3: CASSLGGSNQPQHF. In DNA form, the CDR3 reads TGTGCCAGCAGCTTGGGAGGGAGCAATCAGCCCCAGCATTTT.

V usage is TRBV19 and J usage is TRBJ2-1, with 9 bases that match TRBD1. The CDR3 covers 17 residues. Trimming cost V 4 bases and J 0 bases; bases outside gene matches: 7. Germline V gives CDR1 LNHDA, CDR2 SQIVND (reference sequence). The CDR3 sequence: CASSTNRQGVSYNEQFF. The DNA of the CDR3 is TGTGCCAGTAGTACCAATCGACAGGGGGTCTCCTACAATGAGCAGTTCTTC.

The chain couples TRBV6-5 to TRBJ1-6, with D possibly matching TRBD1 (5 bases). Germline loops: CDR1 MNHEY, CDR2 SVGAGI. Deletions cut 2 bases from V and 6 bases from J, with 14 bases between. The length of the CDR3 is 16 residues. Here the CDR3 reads CASSYQGLGFNSPLHF. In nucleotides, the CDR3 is TGTGCCAGCAGTTACCAGGGTCTCGGCTTTAATTCACCCCTCCACTTT.

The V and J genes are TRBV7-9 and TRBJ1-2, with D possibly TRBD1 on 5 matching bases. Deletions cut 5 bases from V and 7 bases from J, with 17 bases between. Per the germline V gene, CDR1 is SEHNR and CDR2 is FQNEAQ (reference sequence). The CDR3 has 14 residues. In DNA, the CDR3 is TGTGCCAGCAGCCGATTGGGGGGAGGAGGTGGCTACACCTTC. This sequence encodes CASSRLGGGGGYTF.

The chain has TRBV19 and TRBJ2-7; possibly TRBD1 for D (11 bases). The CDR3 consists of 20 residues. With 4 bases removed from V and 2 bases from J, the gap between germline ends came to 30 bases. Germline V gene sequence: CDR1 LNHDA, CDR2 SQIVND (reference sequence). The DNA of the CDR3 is TGTGCCAGTAGTACTCAGGCGGGACAGGGGGGGGGACTAGCGCCCTACGAGCAGTACTTC. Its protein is CASSTQAGQGGGLAPYEQYF.

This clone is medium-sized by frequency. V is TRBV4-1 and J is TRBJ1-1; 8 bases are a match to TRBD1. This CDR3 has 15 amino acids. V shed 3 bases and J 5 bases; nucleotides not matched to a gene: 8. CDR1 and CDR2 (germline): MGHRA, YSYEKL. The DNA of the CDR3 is TGCGCCAGCAGCCAGTCCAGGGGGCTTATTACTGAAGCTTTCTTT. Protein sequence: CASSQSRGLITEAFF.

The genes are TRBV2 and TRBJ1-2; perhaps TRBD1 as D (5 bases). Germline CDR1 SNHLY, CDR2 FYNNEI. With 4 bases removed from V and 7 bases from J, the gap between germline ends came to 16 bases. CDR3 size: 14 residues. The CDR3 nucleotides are TGTGCCAGCAGTGGCCGAGCTTCGGGGGGTGGCTACACCTTC. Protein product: CASSGRASGGGYTF. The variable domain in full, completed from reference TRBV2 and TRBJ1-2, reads EPEVTQTPSHQVTQMGQEVILRCVPISNHLYFYWYRQILGQKVEFLVSFYNNEISEKSEIFDDQFSVERPDGSNFTLKIRSTKLEDSAMYFCASSGRASGGGYTFGSGTRLTVV.

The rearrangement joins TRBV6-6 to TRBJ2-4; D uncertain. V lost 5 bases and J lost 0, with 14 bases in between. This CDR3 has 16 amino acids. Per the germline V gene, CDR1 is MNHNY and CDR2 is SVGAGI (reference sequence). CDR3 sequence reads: CASSPWASLAKNIQYF. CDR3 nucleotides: TGTGCCAGCAGTCCCTGGGCTTCGCTAGCCAAAAACATTCAGTACTTC.

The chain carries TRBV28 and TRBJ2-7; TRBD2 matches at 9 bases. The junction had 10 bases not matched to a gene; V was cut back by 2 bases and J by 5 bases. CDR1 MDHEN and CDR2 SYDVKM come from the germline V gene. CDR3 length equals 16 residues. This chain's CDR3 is CASSLGVAGDENEQYF. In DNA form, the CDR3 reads TGTGCCAGCAGTTTAGGGGTAGCGGGAGATGAAAACGAGCAGTACTTC. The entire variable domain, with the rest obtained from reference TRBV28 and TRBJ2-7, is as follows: DVKVTQSSRYLVKRTGEKVFLECVQDMDHENMFWYRQDPGLGLRLIYFSYDVKMKEKGDIPEGYSVSREKKERFSLILESASTNQTSMYLCASSLGVAGDENEQYFGPGTRLTVT.

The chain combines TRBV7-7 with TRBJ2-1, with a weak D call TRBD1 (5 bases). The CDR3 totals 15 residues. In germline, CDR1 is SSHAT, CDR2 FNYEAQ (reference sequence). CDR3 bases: TGTCCTACCCGTATCTTGACAGAGAGCTACAATGAGCAGTTCTTC. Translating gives CPTRILTESYNEQFF.

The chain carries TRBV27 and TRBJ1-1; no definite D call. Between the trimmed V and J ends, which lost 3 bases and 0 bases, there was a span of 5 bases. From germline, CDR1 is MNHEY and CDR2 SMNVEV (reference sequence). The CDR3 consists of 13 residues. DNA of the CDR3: TGTGCCAGCAGTTTGAGATTGAACACTGAAGCTTTCTTT. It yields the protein CASSLRLNTEAFF.

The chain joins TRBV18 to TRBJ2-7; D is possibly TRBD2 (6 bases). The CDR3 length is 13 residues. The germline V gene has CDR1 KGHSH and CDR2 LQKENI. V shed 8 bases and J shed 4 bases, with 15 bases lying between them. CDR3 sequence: CASGGTSSYEQYF. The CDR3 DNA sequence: TGTGCCAGCGGTGGGACTTCTTCTTACGAGCAGTACTTC.

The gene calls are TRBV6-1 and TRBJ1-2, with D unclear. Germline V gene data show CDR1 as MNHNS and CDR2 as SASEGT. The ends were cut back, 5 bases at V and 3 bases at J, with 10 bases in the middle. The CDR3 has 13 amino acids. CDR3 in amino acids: CASSTRLDYGYTF. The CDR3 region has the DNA TGTGCCAGCAGTACCCGACTGGACTATGGCTACACCTTC.